One sample yielded the 17 T cell receptor beta chains listed below, sequenced in a study of low-dose radiotherapy and immunotherapy resistance in tumors. Alpha and beta chains were covered, as first-strand cDNA relied on TRAV- and TRBV-specific primers. The TCRs were subjected to amplification over around 19 PCR cycles employing a constant-region primer in conjunction with a V-primer adapter. Via MiXCR, TCRdb re-called the reads, giving one row per CDR3 protein. The data contain 55,000 to 65,000 distinct CDR3 sequences, more than 25% of them seen just once; the ten biggest clones take up about 7%. Time point indicated: before trial treatment. The sequences come from PBMCs, collected before treatment. All receptors derive from a male donor with rectosigmoid adenocarcinoma.

This clonotype has a count of ten or more. The chain combines TRBV11-2 with TRBJ2-5; unclear D gene. The CDR3 has 14 residues. The germline V gene has CDR1 SGHAT and CDR2 FQNNGV. Trimming took 5 bases from V and 2 from J, leaving 12 bases between them. CDR3 in DNA: TGTGCCAGCAGCAGAAATCAGAATCAAGAGACCCAGTACTTC. Protein: CASSRNQNQETQYF.

This clonotype was counted at least ten times. CDR3 amino acids: CASSLDTSGPTDTQYF. CDR3 DNA: TGCGCCAGCAGCTTGGATACTAGCGGCCCCACAGATACGCAGTATTTT. The gene calls are TRBV5-1 and TRBJ2-3; TRBD2 agrees at 8 bases. The V and J ends lost 0 bases and 2 bases, in that order; junction bases with no gene match: 5. From germline, CDR1 is SGHRS and CDR2 YFSETQ. The CDR3 extends over 16 amino acids.

This clonotype was recorded many times. The chain recombines TRBV5-1 with TRBJ2-6, with D perhaps TRBD2 (5 bases). Germline assignment: CDR1 SGHRS and CDR2 YFSETQ. With 4 bases removed from V and 4 bases from J, the gap between germline ends came to 9 bases. The CDR3 consists of 14 residues. The CDR3 loop is CASSPSLGANVLTF. CDR3 nucleotides: TGCGCCAGCAGCCCTAGCCTCGGGGCCAACGTCCTGACTTTC.

This clonotype was counted many times. This chain uses TRBV6-2 or TRBV6-3 with TRBJ1-2; no reliable D call. Trimming stripped 5 bases from V and 2 bases from J, with 9 bases between. Per germline, CDR1 MNHEY and CDR2 SVGEGT. The CDR3 contains 13 residues. In DNA, the CDR3 is TGTGCCAGCAGTGGCCGGGAGAACTATGGCTACACCTTC. The encoded protein is CASSGRENYGYTF.

This clonotype has ten or more counts. V is TRBV9 and J is TRBJ1-3; 12 nucleotides match TRBD1. J lost 4 bases, V lost 3 bases, and 8 bases had no gene match. Germline V gives CDR1 SGDLS, CDR2 YYNGEE. There are 17 residues in the CDR3. The CDR3 DNA reads TGTGCCAGCAGCGGCCGGGACAGGGGGCGGTTAGGAAACACCATATATTTT. It translates to CASSGRDRGRLGNTIYF.

The table lists this clonotype with many counts. This chain connects TRBV19 to TRBJ2-2; TRBD1 aligns across 9 bases. This CDR3 has 14 residues. V dropped 8 bases and J dropped 1; count of bases not matched to a gene: 2. Germline V gives CDR1 LNHDA, CDR2 SQIVND (reference sequence). The CDR3, as DNA: TGTGCCAGTTCGGGACAGGGGAACACCGGGGAGCTGTTTTTT. Translating it yields CASSGQGNTGELFF. Supplemented by reference TRBV19 and TRBJ2-2, the full variable domain reads DGGITQSPKYLFRKEGQNVTLSCEQNLNHDAMYWYRQDPGQGLRLIYYSQIVNDFQKGDIAEGYSVSREKKESFPLTVTSAQKNPTAFYLCASSGQGNTGELFFGEGSRLTVL.

Many counts were recorded for this clonotype. V gene TRBV10-3 combines with J gene TRBJ2-3; 10 nucleotides match TRBD2. The trim removed 2 bases at V and 6 bases at J, leaving 2 bases unmatched. Germline CDR1 and CDR2: ENHRY and SYGVKD. CDR3 length: 14 residues. The CDR3 here is CAISELAGADTQYF. The CDR3 DNA follows: TGTGCCATCAGTGAGCTAGCGGGAGCGGATACGCAGTATTTT.

This clonotype was seen repeatedly, ten times or more. This chain links TRBV12-3 or TRBV12-4 with TRBJ2-7; D remains ambiguous. V lost 5 bases and J lost 3, with 11 bases in between. This CDR3 is built from 13 residues. CDR3 amino acids: CASSPGRLYEQYF. Here the CDR3 DNA reads TGTGCCAGCAGTCCTGGACGGCTCTACGAGCAGTACTTC.

The V call is TRBV14, the J call TRBJ2-5; 10 nucleotides line up with TRBD2. The CDR3 sequence is 14 residues long. V lost 5 bases, J lost 5 bases, and 5 bases stayed unmatched. Germline loops: CDR1 SGHDN, CDR2 FVKESK. DNA for the CDR3: TGTGCCAGCAGCACGCTAGCGGGAGAGGAGACCCAGTACTTC. This translates into CASSTLAGEETQYF.

This clonotype is medium-sized (0.01 to 0.1%) in the sample. This chain joins TRBV5-1 and TRBJ2-2; D is perhaps TRBD1 (8 bases). The CDR3 covers 17 residues. Germline V gives CDR1 SGHRS, CDR2 YFSETQ. V lost 4 bases, J lost 1 base, and 17 bases lay in between. CDR3 nucleotides: TGCGCCAGCAGCAGCGGCAACAGGGGGGGGAACACCGGGGAGCTGTTTTTT. It specifies CASSSGNRGGNTGELFF.

This clonotype was detected many times. The chain has TRBV5-1 and TRBJ2-4; 11 positions agree with TRBD2. Germline assignment: CDR1 SGHRS and CDR2 YFSETQ. CDR3 size: 16 residues. Trimming removed 2 bases from V and 2 bases from J; junction bases left unmatched: 3. The CDR3 DNA is TGCGCCAGCAGCTTACTAGCGGGAGCTTCCAAAAACATTCAGTACTTC. Protein product: CASSLLAGASKNIQYF.

This clonotype was detected ten times or more. The chain carries TRBV6-2 or TRBV6-3 and TRBJ2-7; 12 bases fit TRBD2. The trim removed 8 bases at V and 0 bases at J, leaving 8 bases unmatched. Germline assignment: CDR1 MNHEY and CDR2 SVGEGT. The length of the CDR3 is 16 residues. The CDR3 sequence is CASCLTSGGSSYEQYF. As DNA, the CDR3 is TGTGCCAGCTGCCTCACTAGCGGGGGGAGCTCCTACGAGCAGTACTTC.

There are many counts of this clonotype. The V and J genes are TRBV12-3 or TRBV12-4 and TRBJ2-3; D not resolved. The CDR3 length is 12 residues. Trimming removed 8 bases from V and 3 bases from J, with 9 bases in between. The CDR3 DNA reads TGTGCCAGCCTTAGGCGAACAGATACGCAGTATTTT. Translated: CASLRRTDTQYF.

With regard to this clonotype: A read error is the likely source, as a far larger clone sits one nucleotide away. The chain has TRBV28 and TRBJ2-1; possible D gene TRBD2, 6 bases. The length of the CDR3 is 11 residues. Germline CDR1 and CDR2: MDHEN and SYDVKM. The V end lost 8 bases, the J end lost 10 bases, and 12 bases lay between the germline ends. CDR3 nucleotides: TGTGCCAGCGCGTTGGGGAGGGAGCAGTTCTTC. It specifies CASALGREQFF.

This clonotype was seen ten or more times. This chain joins TRBV28 and TRBJ2-7; possibly TRBD2 for D (6 bases). Looked up from germline, CDR1 is MDHEN and CDR2 is SYDVKM. Trimming pared 5 bases from V and 2 bases from J, leaving 19 bases between. This CDR3 contains 16 residues. CDR3 sequence: CASSTQNAGRTYEQYF. The CDR3 nucleotides are TGTGCCAGCAGTACTCAAAACGCGGGGCGGACCTACGAGCAGTACTTC.

Ten or more counts support this clonotype. The rearrangement links TRBV7-9 to TRBJ2-5; the D gene is possibly TRBD2 (6 bases). Trimming removed 5 bases at V and 5 bases at J, with 18 bases between. The germline CDR1 and CDR2 sequences are SEHNR and FQNEAQ (reference sequence). The CDR3 totals 15 residues. CDR3 in amino acids: CASSLNSGTQETQYF. The CDR3 coding sequence is TGTGCCAGCAGCCTCAACTCCGGGACTCAGGAGACCCAGTACTTC.

This clonotype was found a few times. The V gene is TRBV20-1, the J gene TRBJ2-7, with 12 positions matching TRBD2. This CDR3 contains 14 residues. From germline, CDR1 is DFQATT and CDR2 SNEGSKA (reference sequence). V lost 4 bases to trimming and J lost 2 bases; unmatched junction nucleotides: 3. CDR3 coding DNA: TGCAGTGCTATACTAGCGGGAGGCCCCTACGAGCAGTACTTC. It translates to CSAILAGGPYEQYF.